Sequencing of this T cell receptor (beta chain) was carried out in a study of cytomegalovirus exposure and HLA in healthy donors. General study points: Several of the most significant clusters appeared, in a later analysis, to be linked to common viral pathogens.

The PCR had 60 Vbeta and 13 Jbeta primers. Sequencing used immunoSEQ multiplex PCR; TCRdb keeps in-frame clones, though not all of them. The sample has approximately 190,000 clones, and its top ten clones hold approximately 0.74%. This CDR3 is built from 18 residues. Unmatched junction bases numbered 7, after V lost 0 bases and J lost 4 bases. CDR1 and CDR2 from the germline V gene are SGDLS and YYNGEE. Note on this clone: Its antigen remains unidentified.

The receptor was derived from a boy aged 10-17 years in good health and CMV-seronegative. This chain joins TRBV9 and TRBJ2-1; 13 nucleotides agree with TRBD2. Input material: PBMCs. The CDR3 region has the DNA TGTGCCAGCAGCGTAGCTGGACTGGGACTAGCGGGATACAATGAGCAGTTCTTC. It codes for CASSVAGLGLAGYNEQFF.